These 30 T cell receptor beta chains came from one sample sequenced in a study of blood T cell repertoires in COVID-19. Sequencing used immunoSEQ multiplex PCR; TCRdb keeps in-frame clones, though not all of them. The top ten hold approximately 8.2% of the sample, which has nearly 200,000 clones, roughly nine tenths seen once. Input material: PBMCs or T cells enriched from blood (not recorded which). These receptors all come from a woman under 30 who had recovered from COVID-19.

This clone was seen only a few times. This sequence joins TRBV2 and TRBJ2-5; 8 bases agree with TRBD2. V shed 6 bases and J 3 bases; nucleotides not matched to a gene: 15. The CDR3 spans 17 residues. Germline CDR1 SNHLY, CDR2 FYNNEI. The CDR3 reads CASSAPPGLVNEETQYF. The CDR3 DNA sequence: TGTGCCAGCAGCGCACCTCCGGGACTAGTAAACGAAGAGACCCAGTACTTC.

V is TRBV28 and J is TRBJ2-7, with 8 bases lining up with TRBD1. Germline V CDR1 and CDR2: MDHEN, SYDVKM. J lost 2 bases, V lost 10 bases, and 7 bases had no gene match. The CDR3 sequence is 13 residues long. CDR3 in DNA: TGTGCCACCTGTGGACAGGGAACCTACGAGCAGTACTTC. Its translation is CATCGQGTYEQYF.

This clone was recorded a few times. The rearrangement uses TRBV24-1 and TRBJ2-5; D not certain. The V gene's germline CDR1 is KGHDR and CDR2 SFDVKD. Trimming shortened V by 5 bases and J by 2 bases, and 11 bases separated the two germline ends. The CDR3 length is 14 residues. CDR3 amino acids: CATSAFDMQETQYF. CDR3 bases: TGTGCCACCAGTGCCTTTGACATGCAAGAGACCCAGTACTTC.

The chain has TRBV25-1 and TRBJ1-2; 7 bases map to TRBD1. The CDR3 is 14 residues long. The germline CDR1 and CDR2 sequences are MGHDK and SYGVNS. V gave up 3 bases and J gave up 9 bases; unmatched junction bases: 10. CDR3 in amino acids: CASSDLGQDARYTF. As DNA, the CDR3 is TGTGCCAGCAGTGATCTAGGACAGGATGCGCGCTACACCTTC.

The chain combines TRBV11-3 with TRBJ2-2, with a possible D match to TRBD1 (6 bases). Germline CDR1 is SGHNT and CDR2 is YENEEA. The CDR3 loop spans 14 amino acids. Trimming removed 5 bases from V and 5 bases from J, with 12 bases in between. Here the CDR3 DNA reads TGTGCCAGCAGCCGGGACACATCTACCGGGGAGCTGTTTTTT. Translating gives CASSRDTSTGELFF.

The V and J genes are TRBV7-2 and TRBJ2-1; 8 bases fit TRBD2. The germline CDR1 and CDR2 sequences are SGHTA and FQGNSA. V lost 5 bases and J lost 2; bases outside the gene matches: 2. The CDR3 runs 14 residues. For the CDR3, the DNA is TGTGCCAGCAGCCGGGGGGGGACCTACAATGAGCAGTTCTTC. Its protein product is CASSRGGTYNEQFF.

This chain links TRBV19 with TRBJ1-6; D possibly corresponds to TRBD1 (5 bases). The CDR3 is 14 amino acids. Germline V gene sequence: CDR1 LNHDA, CDR2 SQIVND (reference sequence). V was pared by 4 bases and J by 10 bases, with 14 bases between. The CDR3 here is CASSTGREESPLHF. The CDR3, as DNA: TGTGCCAGTAGTACGGGCAGGGAAGAGTCACCCCTCCACTTT.

The rearrangement links TRBV6-5 to TRBJ2-3; no clear D gene. Trimming took 0 bases from V and 0 from J, leaving 4 bases between them. The germline V gene has CDR1 MNHEY and CDR2 SVGAGI. CDR3 length equals 14 residues. The CDR3 loop is CASSYSESTDTQYF. For the CDR3, the DNA is TGTGCCAGCAGTTACTCCGAGAGCACAGATACGCAGTATTTT.

This sequence joins TRBV5-6 and TRBJ1-2, with D maybe TRBD1 (5 bases). V was clipped by 4 bases and J by 4 bases, with 17 bases between them. The germline V gene encodes CDR1 SGHDT and CDR2 YYEEEE. The CDR3 is 15 residues long. The CDR3 DNA sequence: TGTGCCAGCAGCAAGCGGGAGGGACCGATCTATGGCTACACCTTC. This encodes CASSKREGPIYGYTF.

This chain uses TRBV24-1 with TRBJ2-1, with D possibly TRBD1 on 5 matching bases. V lost 1 base to trimming and J lost 3 bases, with 12 bases between them. Germline V lookup: CDR1 KGHDR, CDR2 SFDVKD. This CDR3 is built from 16 residues. The CDR3 DNA follows: TGTGCCACCAGTGATTTAGGGGCAGGGCGCTACAATGAGCAGTTCTTC. Translated: CATSDLGAGRYNEQFF.

The chain joins TRBV5-1 to TRBJ2-5; D might be TRBD2 (5 bases). The CDR3 has 15 amino acids. Germline CDR1 SGHRS, CDR2 YFSETQ. The V gene lost 0 bases and the J gene lost 2 bases, with 11 bases spanning the gap. In DNA, the CDR3 is TGCGCCAGCAGCTTGGCGGGAAACAAGCAAGAGACCCAGTACTTC. Translated: CASSLAGNKQETQYF.

On this clone: Other DNA sequences within the sample encode an identical CDR3. The genes are TRBV7-9 and TRBJ2-7; 7 nucleotides align to TRBD1. CDR3 size: 12 residues. Losses at the gene ends were 4 bases for V and 6 bases for J; bases not matched to a gene: 3. Germline values: CDR1 SEHNR, CDR2 FQNEAQ (reference sequence). In nucleotides, the CDR3 is TGTGCCAGCAGCTCAACAGGGGCCGAGCAGTACTTC. Protein sequence: CASSSTGAEQYF.

A few counts support this clone. This chain uses TRBV2 with TRBJ1-5, with TRBD1 as a possible D gene (6 bases). With 6 bases removed from V and 4 bases from J, the gap between germline ends came to 7 bases. The CDR3 is made up of 12 amino acids. Germline V gene sequence: CDR1 SNHLY, CDR2 FYNNEI. The chain's CDR3 is CASRRGNQPQHF. CDR3 DNA sequence: TGTGCCAGCAGGAGGGGGAATCAGCCCCAGCATTTT. Filled out from reference TRBV2 and TRBJ1-5, the complete variable domain reads EPEVTQTPSHQVTQMGQEVILRCVPISNHLYFYWYRQILGQKVEFLVSFYNNEISEKSEIFDDQFSVERPDGSNFTLKIRSTKLEDSAMYFCASRRGNQPQHFGDGTRLSIL.

This clone appeared a single time. Additional DNA sequences in this sample encode the identical CDR3. The genes are TRBV4-1 and TRBJ2-7; the match to TRBD2 covers 12 bases. The germline V gene has CDR1 MGHRA and CDR2 YSYEKL. This CDR3 has 15 amino acids. Germline trimming cut 1 base from V and 2 bases from J; bases unmatched to any gene: 0. CDR3 in amino acids: CASSQGLAGAYEQYF. Here the CDR3 DNA reads TGCGCCAGCAGCCAAGGACTAGCGGGGGCCTACGAGCAGTACTTC.

The chain is built from TRBV5-4 and TRBJ2-7; possible D gene TRBD2, 6 bases. This CDR3 has 15 residues. Between the trimmed V and J ends, which lost 0 bases and 0 bases, there was a span of 10 bases. CDR1 and CDR2 from the germline V gene are SGHNT and YYREEE (reference sequence). The CDR3 here is CASSLGGEGSYEQYF. The CDR3 DNA reads as TGTGCCAGCAGCTTGGGGGGGGAAGGCTCCTACGAGCAGTACTTC.

The J gene is TRBJ2-5, the V gene TRBV2, with D uncertain. This CDR3 has 13 residues. Trimming shortened V by 4 bases and J by 7 bases, and 13 bases separated the two germline ends. Germline V lookup: CDR1 SNHLY, CDR2 FYNNEI. The CDR3 DNA reads as TGTGCCAGCAGTGTAGACAAGTCCAGGACCCAGTACTTC. This encodes CASSVDKSRTQYF.

As DNA, the CDR3 is TGCGCCAGCGGCTCCTCAGGGAGCACAGATACGCAGTATTTT. It yields the protein CASGSSGSTDTQYF. The chain combines TRBV10-2 with TRBJ2-3, with D maybe TRBD1 (5 bases). V lost 8 bases, J lost 0 bases, and 12 bases lay in between. Per the germline V gene, CDR1 is WSHSY and CDR2 is SAAADI. The CDR3 is 14 amino acids.

This chain joins TRBV27 and TRBJ2-7, with no clear D. The CDR3 is 13 amino acids. V was clipped by 2 bases and J by 2 bases, with 7 bases between them. Germline V gene lookup returns CDR1 MNHEY and CDR2 SMNVEV (reference sequence). CDR3 protein: CASSLTDTYEQYF. For the CDR3, the DNA is TGTGCCAGCAGTTTAACCGACACCTACGAGCAGTACTTC.

This rearrangement joins TRBV4-2 to TRBJ2-3; D gene unclear. V gave up 0 bases and J gave up 0 bases, with 13 bases separating them. CDR1 is LGHNA, CDR2 YNFKEQ, per germline. This CDR3 contains 17 residues. This CDR3 reads CASSQEFVQTSTDTQYF. The CDR3 nucleotides read TGTGCCAGCAGCCAAGAGTTCGTCCAAACTAGCACAGATACGCAGTATTTT.

The rearrangement joins TRBV5-5 to TRBJ1-1; maybe TRBD1 (5 bases). Trimming took off 1 base at V and 5 bases at J, with 9 bases between the two ends. Germline CDR1 is SGHKS and CDR2 is YYEKEE (reference sequence). There are 13 residues in the CDR3. CDR3 protein: CASSLRGQTEAFF. CDR3 bases: TGTGCCAGCAGCTTGAGAGGACAAACTGAAGCTTTCTTT.

CDR3: CASSYSRWRTEAFF. CDR3 nucleotide sequence: TGTGCCAGCAGTTACTCACGGTGGAGGACTGAAGCTTTCTTT. The chain joins TRBV6-5 to TRBJ1-1; D is unclear. The CDR3 is made up of 14 amino acids. The ends were cut back, 0 bases at V and 5 bases at J, with 10 bases in the middle. Germline V gives CDR1 MNHEY, CDR2 SVGAGI.

This chain uses TRBV6-5 with TRBJ2-3; D may be TRBD2 (6 bases). Germline V gives CDR1 MNHEY, CDR2 SVGAGI. The CDR3 contains 15 residues. V lost 5 bases to trimming and J lost 2 bases, with 14 bases between them. The CDR3 DNA reads TGTGCCAGCAGTAATGCCGGGACTTACACAGATACGCAGTATTTT. As protein: CASSNAGTYTDTQYF.

This clone was seen once. The chain combines TRBV28 with TRBJ2-2; D uncertain. V gave up 3 bases and J gave up 2 bases, with 13 bases separating them. Germline V gives CDR1 MDHEN, CDR2 SYDVKM. This CDR3 contains 16 residues. CDR3 in DNA: TGTGCCAGCAGTTTGGTCGGCGGCAGAAACACCGGGGAGCTGTTTTTT. Its protein is CASSLVGGRNTGELFF.

V is TRBV5-1 and J is TRBJ1-2; TRBD1 aligns across 7 bases. The CDR3 spans 16 residues. With V trimmed by 4 bases and J by 5 bases, 14 bases remained unmatched. Looked up from germline, CDR1 is SGHRS and CDR2 is YFSETQ. This CDR3 reads CASSPISSQGGYGYTF. The CDR3 DNA reads TGCGCCAGCAGCCCCATATCCTCCCAGGGGGGATATGGCTACACCTTC.

This chain connects TRBV7-2 to TRBJ1-4; D is unclear. The V end was cut by 1 base, the J end by 8 bases, with 8 bases between. CDR3 length: 13 amino acids. Germline V gene lookup returns CDR1 SGHTA and CDR2 FQGNSA. The CDR3 loop reads CASSLVYAEKLFF. CDR3 bases: TGTGCCAGCAGCTTAGTCTATGCGGAAAAACTGTTTTTT.

J is TRBJ2-7 and V is TRBV6-5, with D tentatively TRBD1 (5 bases). This CDR3 comprises 13 residues. The V gene's germline CDR1 is MNHEY and CDR2 SVGAGI. Trimming shortened V by 7 bases and J by 5 bases, and 15 bases separated the two germline ends. For the CDR3, the DNA is TGTGCCAGCACCTTGGGGCAGGGCGACGAGCAGTACTTC. Amino acid sequence: CASTLGQGDEQYF.

The chain carries TRBV15 and TRBJ2-7; 8 bases match TRBD2. Per the germline V gene, CDR1 is LNHNV and CDR2 is YYDKDF (reference sequence). The ends lost 5 bases at V and 4 bases at J; junction bases unmatched: 10. The CDR3 runs 15 residues. The chain's CDR3 is CATSPPGGVKYEQYF. DNA of the CDR3: TGTGCCACCAGCCCCCCGGGGGGGGTTAAGTACGAGCAGTACTTC. The whole variable domain, filled in from reference TRBV15 and TRBJ2-7, reads DAMVIQNPRYQVTQFGKPVTLSCSQTLNHNVMYWYQQKSSQAPKLLFHYYDKDFNNEADTPDNFQSRRPNTSFCFLDIRSPGLGDTAMYLCATSPPGGVKYEQYFGPGTRLTVT.

This chain connects TRBV24-1 to TRBJ2-3, with TRBD2 identical over 7 bases. This CDR3 contains 15 residues. V shed 7 bases and J 1 base; nucleotides not matched to a gene: 7. In germline, CDR1 is KGHDR, CDR2 SFDVKD. The CDR3 region has the DNA TGTGCCACCAGAAATGCGGGGGACCGCACAGATACGCAGTATTTT. It yields the protein CATRNAGDRTDTQYF.

J is TRBJ1-2 and V is TRBV2; 7 nucleotides agree with TRBD1. V gave up 0 bases and J gave up 6 bases; unmatched junction bases: 7. The germline V gene has CDR1 SNHLY and CDR2 FYNNEI. This CDR3 is 15 amino acids long. The CDR3, as DNA: TGTGCCAGCAGTGAAGCAGGCAGGGGGGTAAATGGCTACACCTTC. Protein: CASSEAGRGVNGYTF.

This clone has a handful of counts. V is TRBV7-9 and J is TRBJ2-6; TRBD1 is a possible D gene (6 bases). Germline values: CDR1 SEHNR, CDR2 FQNEAQ (reference sequence). This CDR3 has 17 amino acids. The V end lost 4 bases, the J end lost 0 bases, and 13 bases lay between the germline ends. CDR3 sequence (DNA): TGTGCCAGCAGCTCCAGGACAGCCCGCTCTGGGGCCAACGTCCTGACTTTC. Its protein is CASSSRTARSGANVLTF.